This T cell receptor (beta chain) was captured in a study of cytotoxic CD8 clonotypes in ibrutinib-treated CLL. Data came from immunoSEQ multiplex PCR; TCRdb stores just in-frame clones and leaves some out. The table has some 310,000 clones, about 80% seen once; the top ten hold roughly 6.3%. The table lists this clone with a few counts. The CDR3 runs to 15 residues. After removal of 6 bases from V and 6 bases from J, the junction contained 12 bases not matched to a gene. Germline-derived CDR1 and CDR2 are SGHTA and FQGTGA. V usage is TRBV7-3 and J usage is TRBJ1-2; 8 nucleotides agree with TRBD1. Specimen: PBMCs, collected before ibrutinib treatment. The TCR comes from a human donor with chronic lymphocytic leukemia. In nucleotides, the CDR3 is TGTGCCAGCAGTCCCACACCCGGGACAGGAAATGGCTACACCTTC. Translation gives CASSPTPGTGNGYTF.